Listed below are T cell receptor beta chains from one sample, sequenced in a study of blood T cell repertoires in COVID-19. Some clones are missing from TCRdb's copy, which holds only in-frame ones; the method was immunoSEQ multiplex PCR. The repertoire includes about 250,000 clones, 80% to 85% of them detected once, and more than 15% sits in the top ten. The material sequenced was peripheral blood. Receptors originate from a person aged 70 to 85 with COVID-19, enrolled during active disease. The CDR3 runs from the conserved cysteine through the conserved F or W. A D gene is named only where the DNA matches it firmly. Part of the rows lack a size; the others show once, few, many or a class for expanded clones.

v_call	d_call	j_call	clone_size	cdr3_aa	cdr3_nt
TRBV2	TRBD2	TRBJ2-1	.	CASITGGLAANPYNEQFF	TGTGCCAGCATCACAGGAGGACTAGCGGCCAATCCCTACAATGAGCAGTTCTTC
TRBV19	.	TRBJ1-1	.	CASIPTPYPWRNTEAFF	TGTGCCAGTATCCCGACCCCCTATCCTTGGAGGAACACTGAAGCTTTCTTT
TRBV28	.	TRBJ1-5	.	CASSLITGPPGSQPQHF	TGTGCCAGCAGTTTAATCACCGGGCCACCGGGAAGTCAGCCCCAGCATTTT
TRBV4-1	.	TRBJ2-1	once	CASSHLVRGGYNEQFF	TGCGCCAGCAGCCACCTGGTTAGGGGCGGCTACAATGAGCAGTTCTTC
TRBV12-3/TRBV12-4	.	TRBJ1-4	.	CASSPWGEEKLFF	TGTGCCAGCAGTCCTTGGGGGGAAGAAAAACTGTTTTTT
TRBV29-1	.	TRBJ1-1	once	CSVDLSGGTEAFF	TGCAGCGTTGATTTGTCGGGAGGCACTGAAGCTTTCTTT
TRBV5-1	TRBD1	TRBJ1-3	.	CASSWGQDGNTIYF	TGCGCCAGCAGCTGGGGACAGGATGGAAACACCATATATTTT
TRBV9	TRBD1	TRBJ2-7	.	CASSVEGASFGEQYF	TGTGCCAGCAGCGTAGAGGGGGCCTCCTTTGGTGAGCAGTACTTC
TRBV3-1/TRBV3-2	TRBD1	TRBJ1-1	.	CASSQESGGKNTEAFF	TGTGCCAGCAGCCAAGAGTCAGGGGGCAAAAACACTGAAGCTTTCTTT
TRBV5-1	.	TRBJ2-1	.	CASSSQPTSRGSNEQFF	TGCGCCAGCAGCTCACAACCGACTAGCAGGGGTTCCAATGAGCAGTTCTTC
TRBV11-2	.	TRBJ2-3	once	CASSLAVQRKLTDTQYF	TGTGCCAGCAGCTTAGCGGTTCAGCGGAAGCTCACAGATACGCAGTATTTT
TRBV5-5	.	TRBJ1-1	.	CASSSGQIEAFF	TGTGCCAGCAGCTCAGGACAGATAGAAGCTTTCTTT
TRBV25-1	TRBD2	TRBJ2-1	.	CASSEFRQREENEQFF	TGTGCCAGCAGTGAATTCCGACAGCGGGAGGAAAATGAGCAGTTCTTC
TRBV6-1	.	TRBJ1-2	.	CASSESGKVYGYTF	TGTGCCAGCAGTGAGTCAGGGAAGGTATATGGCTACACCTTC
TRBV4-1	.	TRBJ1-2	.	CASSQPGLSIFTF	TGCGCCAGCAGCCAACCCGGGTTGAGTATCTTCACCTTC
TRBV9	.	TRBJ2-1	.	CASSESGSTYNEQFF	TGTGCCAGCAGCGAATCAGGGTCCACCTACAATGAGCAGTTCTTC
TRBV7-9	.	TRBJ1-1	.	CASSADRNTEAFF	TGTGCCAGCAGCGCCGACAGGAACACTGAAGCTTTCTTT
TRBV27	TRBD1	TRBJ1-1	.	CASSSRTGRNTEAFF	TGTGCCAGCAGTTCGCGGACAGGGAGGAACACTGAAGCTTTCTTT
TRBV7-2	.	TRBJ1-1	.	CASSLRRANTEAFF	TGTGCCAGCAGCTTACGCAGGGCGAACACTGAAGCTTTCTTT
TRBV9	TRBD2	TRBJ2-1	.	CASSIRSGGTYNEQFF	TGTGCCAGCAGCATCCGTAGCGGGGGGACCTACAATGAGCAGTTCTTC
TRBV2	.	TRBJ2-7	few	CASSDVEGTEQYF	TGTGCCAGCAGTGACGTTGAGGGGACTGAGCAGTACTTC
TRBV11-3	TRBD1	TRBJ2-3	.	CASSSTGGSYTQYF	TGTGCCAGCAGCTCGACAGGGGGATCGTATACGCAGTATTTT
TRBV15	.	TRBJ2-1	.	CATSLTGTQNNEQFF	TGTGCCACCAGCTTGACCGGGACACAGAACAATGAGCAGTTCTTC
TRBV7-3	TRBD1	TRBJ2-7	.	CASSFPGQGLLWEQYF	TGTGCCAGCAGCTTCCCGGGACAGGGTCTTCTCTGGGAGCAGTACTTC
TRBV25-1	.	TRBJ1-1	.	CATRQNGDTEAFF	TGTGCCACTCGCCAGAACGGAGATACTGAAGCTTTCTTT
TRBV3-1/TRBV3-2	.	TRBJ2-7	.	CASSQGLGVYEQYF	TGTGCCAGCAGCCAGGGACTGGGCGTTTACGAGCAGTACTTC
TRBV10-2	.	TRBJ1-3	.	CASSEPQGAGNTIYF	TGCGCCAGCAGTGAGCCACAGGGTGCTGGAAACACCATATATTTT
TRBV29-1	TRBD1	TRBJ2-7	.	CSVQMSRDREAYF	TGCAGCGTTCAGATGAGCCGGGACAGGGAGGCGTACTTC
TRBV10-2	.	TRBJ2-3	once	CASNPGGSTDTQYF	TGCGCCAGCAATCCGGGGGGCAGCACAGATACGCAGTATTTT
TRBV29-1	.	TRBJ1-2	.	CSVAVGGSGGYTF	TGCAGCGTTGCGGTGGGGGGGTCAGGTGGCTACACCTTC
TRBV7-2	.	TRBJ1-1	few	CASSLGPQPVTEAFF	TGTGCCAGCAGCTTAGGTCCACAGCCCGTAACTGAAGCTTTCTTT
TRBV10-3	.	TRBJ1-2	.	CAISESWAALYGYTF	TGTGCCATCAGTGAGTCGTGGGCAGCCCTCTATGGCTACACCTTC